This TCR beta chain was retrieved from a study of patients and donors after allogeneic stem cell transplantation. Trimming removed 2 bases at V and 1 base at J, with 11 bases between. Germline CDR1 and CDR2: MNHEY and SVGAGI. The CDR3 totals 15 residues. MiXCR, applied by TCRdb to the RT-PCR reads, yields one record per CDR3 protein. The sample yields about 200,000 distinct CDR3 sequences, around 41% seen once. Sequenced sample: blood, either unsorted or a sorted T cell fraction (not recorded which). The V gene is TRBV6-5, the J gene TRBJ1-1; no firm D call. The source is a human donor who was either an allogeneic HSCT recipient or a stem cell or donor lymphocyte infusion donor (not recorded which). It is not recorded whose cells these are; they may come from a transplant donor. The CDR3 loop reads CASSYLPLANTEAFF. Here the CDR3 DNA reads TGTGCCAGCAGTTACCTCCCCCTGGCGAACACTGAAGCTTTCTTT.